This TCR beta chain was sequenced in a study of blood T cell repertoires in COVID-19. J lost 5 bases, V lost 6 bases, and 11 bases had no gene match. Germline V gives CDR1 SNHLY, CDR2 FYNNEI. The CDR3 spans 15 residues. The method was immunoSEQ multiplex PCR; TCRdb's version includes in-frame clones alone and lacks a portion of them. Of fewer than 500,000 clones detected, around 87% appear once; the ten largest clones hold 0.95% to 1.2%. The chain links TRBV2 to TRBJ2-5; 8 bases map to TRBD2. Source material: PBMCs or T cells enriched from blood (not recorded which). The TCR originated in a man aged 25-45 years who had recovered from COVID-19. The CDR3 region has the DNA TGTGCCAGCAGCCACAACCGGACTAGCCCGGAGACCCAGTACTTC. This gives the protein CASSHNRTSPETQYF.